This T cell receptor (beta chain) stems from a study of blood T cells in healthy people across ages. A note on this clonotype: Its antigen remains unknown.

The extraction recovered at least 6 micrograms of total RNA per sample. Whole-study results and caveats: Naive T cell percentage showed a strong correlation with TCR beta diversity. Because sorting was not performed, PBMCs prevented conclusive naive versus antigen-experienced comparison.

A sample-barcoded 5' primer and a J-beta primer mix were used in a second PCR of roughly 6 to 12 cycles. Each sample provided no less than 2.5 million CDR3-containing paired-end reads. Via MiXCR, TCRdb re-called the 5' RACE reads, giving one row per CDR3 protein. There are approximately 880,000 distinct CDR3 sequences in the sample; about 48% occur only once, and around an eighth lies in the top ten. The germline CDR1 and CDR2 sequences are SGHTA and FQGNSA. V dropped 1 base and J dropped 9 bases, with 13 bases sitting between them. CDR3 size: 14 residues. This sequence was found in a man aged 25 to 45 in good health. Material: blood. This rearrangement joins TRBV7-2 to TRBJ2-1; D ambiguous. The CDR3 DNA sequence: TGTGCCAGCAGCTTAGATCCAGCAAACAGTGAGCAGTTCTTC. Translating gives CASSLDPANSEQFF.